Each of the 31 T cell receptor beta chains below was sequenced from the same sample in a study of CD8 T cells in ankylosing spondylitis. Study-level results: What appeared characteristic of ankylosing spondylitis blood was a TCR beta motif of 7 or 8 highly homologous variants.

TCRdb processed the 5' RACE reads anew with MiXCR; each CDR3 protein has one entry. The sample includes about 400,000 distinct CDR3 sequences, around 24% seen only once; the top ten take about 15%. These TCRs' antigens remain unknown. The specimen sequenced was blood, either unsorted or a sorted T cell fraction (not recorded which). Receptor source: a male donor with ankylosing spondylitis.

This clonotype was observed once. V gene TRBV6-1 combines with J gene TRBJ2-5, with 7 nucleotides matching TRBD2. Trimming took 2 bases from V and 5 from J; bases not matched to a gene: 8. Germline CDR1 MNHNS, CDR2 SASEGT. The CDR3 runs to 15 residues. CDR3: CASSEYQRDWETQYF. The DNA of the CDR3 is TGTGCCAGCAGTGAATACCAGCGGGATTGGGAGACCCAGTACTTC.

This chain joins TRBV5-1 and TRBJ2-2; D ambiguous. CDR3 length: 16 amino acids. V lost 4 bases, J lost 0 bases, and 13 bases lay in between. Looked up from germline, CDR1 is SGHRS and CDR2 is YFSETQ. The CDR3 DNA is TGCGCCAGCAGCCCCATGGTGTCCGCGAACACCGGGGAGCTGTTTTTT. Protein product: CASSPMVSANTGELFF.

This clonotype has only a few counts. V gene TRBV30 combines with J gene TRBJ2-1; D might be TRBD2 (6 bases). Germline loops: CDR1 GTSNPN, CDR2 SVGIG (reference sequence). With 3 bases removed from V and 3 bases from J, the gap between germline ends came to 15 bases. The CDR3 length is 15 residues. CDR3 protein: CAWSPGRGLYNEQFF. In nucleotides, the CDR3 is TGTGCCTGGAGCCCCGGCCGGGGACTCTACAATGAGCAGTTCTTC.

This clonotype occurred many times. The rearrangement uses TRBV29-1 and TRBJ1-5; 7 positions agree with TRBD1. The CDR3 spans 12 residues. The V and J ends lost 6 bases and 5 bases, in that order; junction bases with no gene match: 4. Germline assignment: CDR1 SQVTM and CDR2 ANQGSEA. CDR3 residues: CSVQGEDQPQHF. CDR3 coding DNA: TGCAGCGTCCAGGGGGAGGATCAGCCCCAGCATTTT.

This chain joins TRBV5-1 and TRBJ2-7; D perhaps matches TRBD2 (5 bases). CDR3 length: 13 residues. In germline, CDR1 is SGHRS, CDR2 YFSETQ. Trimming removed 5 bases at V and 3 bases at J, with 12 bases between. This CDR3 is CASRGASYYEQYF. The CDR3 bases are TGCGCCAGCAGGGGAGCTAGCTACTACGAGCAGTACTTC.

The J gene is TRBJ1-2, the V gene TRBV5-1; 8 positions agree with TRBD1. This CDR3 comprises 15 residues. Germline lookup yields CDR1 SGHRS and CDR2 YFSETQ. Trimming cost V 5 bases and J 2 bases; bases outside gene matches: 8. CDR3 loop: CASRKRDRGNYGYTF. DNA for the CDR3: TGCGCCAGCAGGAAGCGAGACAGGGGCAACTATGGCTACACCTTC.

The chain recombines TRBV20-1 with TRBJ2-2; 8 bases line up with TRBD1. The CDR3 totals 14 residues. Germline CDR1 and CDR2: DFQATT and SNEGSKA (reference sequence). J was trimmed by 4 bases and V by 5 bases; bases with no gene match: 6. CDR3 region: CSAPRTGSTGELFF. Here the CDR3 DNA reads TGCAGTGCTCCACGGACAGGGAGCACCGGGGAGCTGTTTTTT.

This chain uses TRBV20-1 with TRBJ2-1; D gene uncertain. V was shortened by 3 bases and J by 9 bases, with 12 bases between the two germline ends. This CDR3 is built from 12 residues. Germline lookup yields CDR1 DFQATT and CDR2 SNEGSKA (reference sequence). The CDR3, as DNA: TGCAGTGCTAGCAGGAAGGGCGGTGAGCAGTTCTTC. Amino acids: CSASRKGGEQFF.

This clonotype has a count of ten or more. V gene TRBV10-3 combines with J gene TRBJ2-5; perhaps TRBD1 as D (5 bases). This CDR3 is built from 13 residues. Germline CDR1 is ENHRY and CDR2 is SYGVKD. Trimming took 4 bases from V and 2 from J, leaving 8 bases between them. CDR3 sequence reads: CAISVGQQETQYF. The CDR3 DNA reads as TGTGCCATCAGTGTGGGGCAACAAGAGACCCAGTACTTC.

The chain carries TRBV7-7 and TRBJ2-2; the D gene could be TRBD1 or TRBD2 (5 bases each). V was clipped by 5 bases and J by 4 bases, with 8 bases between them. This CDR3 has 13 amino acids. The germline V gene encodes CDR1 SSHAT and CDR2 FNYEAQ (reference sequence). The CDR3 sequence is CASSRDGTGELFF. The CDR3 region has the DNA TGTGCCAGCAGCCGGGACGGCACCGGGGAGCTGTTTTTT.

This clonotype was observed a handful of times. This rearrangement joins TRBV7-9 to TRBJ2-5, with D possibly TRBD2 on 6 matching bases. The germline CDR1 and CDR2 sequences are SEHNR and FQNEAQ (reference sequence). The V end was cut by 6 bases, the J end by 3 bases, with 8 bases between. The CDR3 is 12 residues long. The CDR3 nucleotides read TGTGCCAGCAGACGGAGGGAAGAGACCCAGTACTTC. Translation gives CASRRREETQYF.

This clonotype was detected a few times. The rearrangement links TRBV12-3 or TRBV12-4 to TRBJ1-5, with 7 bases matching TRBD1. The CDR3 is made up of 14 amino acids. Germline trimming cut 6 bases from V and 3 bases from J; bases unmatched to any gene: 5. Here the CDR3 reads CASSRQGSNQPQHF. DNA of the CDR3: TGTGCCAGCAGCAGACAGGGATCCAATCAGCCCCAGCATTTT.

A few counts support this clonotype. The chain joins TRBV6-1 to TRBJ2-4; perhaps TRBD1 as D (5 bases). The CDR3 consists of 15 residues. Germline CDR1 is MNHNS and CDR2 is SASEGT. The ends were cut back, 2 bases at V and 4 bases at J, with 12 bases in the middle. The CDR3 spells CASSEPPGSKNIQYF. In DNA, the CDR3 is TGTGCCAGCAGTGAACCGCCAGGGTCAAAAAACATTCAGTACTTC.

This clonotype was observed a few times. The V call is TRBV12-3 or TRBV12-4, the J call TRBJ2-7, with 10 bases identical to TRBD2. This CDR3 has 17 residues. V lost 6 bases to trimming and J lost 4 bases; unmatched junction nucleotides: 15. The CDR3 DNA sequence: TGTGCCAGCAGCCCTGGGGTAACTAGCGGGATTGTATACGAGCAGTACTTC. Residues: CASSPGVTSGIVYEQYF.

This clonotype was recorded at least ten times. The J gene is TRBJ1-3, the V gene TRBV28; TRBD1 is a possible D gene (6 bases). Germline V gives CDR1 MDHEN, CDR2 SYDVKM. This CDR3 is 13 amino acids long. V was trimmed by 6 bases and J by 2 bases, leaving 8 bases between them. CDR3 nucleotide sequence: TGTGCCAGCAGAACAGGGACTGGAAACACCATATATTTT. Amino acid sequence: CASRTGTGNTIYF.

The chain joins TRBV6-5 to TRBJ1-5, with a tentative D call TRBD1 (5 bases). Germline values: CDR1 MNHEY, CDR2 SVGAGI. The CDR3 spans 16 residues. Trimming cost V 2 bases and J 2 bases, with 13 bases left between them. In DNA, the CDR3 is TGTGCCAGCAGTTACGAGGGGTTCTTAGGCAATCAGCCCCAGCATTTT. Translation gives CASSYEGFLGNQPQHF.

In DNA, the CDR3 is TGTGCCAGCAGCTTAACAGGGGGTTGGGGCACAGATACGCAGTATTTT. Translating gives CASSLTGGWGTDTQYF. This chain links TRBV7-3 with TRBJ2-3, with D possibly matching TRBD1 (6 bases). V was cut by 0 bases and J by 1 base, with 11 bases left in between. The CDR3 loop spans 16 amino acids. Germline V CDR1 and CDR2: SGHTA, FQGTGA.

This clonotype was recorded once. The genes are TRBV6-1 and TRBJ1-5, with D possibly matching TRBD1 (6 bases). The germline V and J ends were trimmed by 4 bases and 3 bases, with 13 bases remaining between them. CDR3 length: 15 residues. CDR1 and CDR2 from the germline V gene are MNHNS and SASEGT. CDR3 in DNA: TGTGCCAGCAGTGCACAGGGCCTTGACAATCAGCCCCAGCATTTT. Translating gives CASSAQGLDNQPQHF.

This clonotype was detected many times. The chain links TRBV12-3 or TRBV12-4 to TRBJ1-5; no definite D call. V lost 4 bases and J 2 bases, leaving 9 bases between the germline ends. This CDR3 region has 14 residues. The CDR3 loop is CASSYTGGNQPQHF. CDR3 DNA: TGTGCCAGCAGTTATACGGGTGGCAATCAGCCCCAGCATTTT.

This clonotype has just a few counts. The gene calls are TRBV2 and TRBJ1-1, with 8 bases matching TRBD1. Germline-derived CDR1 and CDR2 are SNHLY and FYNNEI. Trimming took 7 bases from V and 5 from J; bases not matched to a gene: 6. The CDR3 covers 13 residues. The CDR3 coding sequence is TGTGCCAGCACCGGACAGGGTGGTACTGAAGCTTTCTTT. Its protein product is CASTGQGGTEAFF.

Only a few counts were recorded for this clonotype. The V gene is TRBV24-1, the J gene TRBJ2-5; 7 bases line up with TRBD1. This CDR3 has 16 residues. The germline V gene encodes CDR1 KGHDR and CDR2 SFDVKD. The V gene end was trimmed by 5 bases and the J gene end by 5 bases; junction bases not matched to a gene: 13. The CDR3 here is CATSARQGSGAETQYF. CDR3 nucleotides: TGTGCCACCAGTGCCCGACAGGGTTCCGGAGCGGAGACCCAGTACTTC.

V usage is TRBV7-9 and J usage is TRBJ1-5, with a tentative D call TRBD1 (5 bases). The CDR3 loop spans 15 amino acids. Trimming took 5 bases from V and 5 from J, leaving 16 bases between them. CDR1 is SEHNR and CDR2 is FQNEAQ in the germline V gene (reference sequence). The CDR3 DNA sequence: TGTGCCAGCAGCGCACACGGGGGACCGTATCAGCCCCAGCATTTT. This codes for CASSAHGGPYQPQHF.

The genes are TRBV3-1 and TRBJ2-7, with D unclear. Deletions cut 5 bases from V and 3 bases from J, with 5 bases between. The CDR3 loop spans 11 amino acids. The germline gives CDR1 LGHDT, CDR2 YNNKEL (reference sequence). CDR3: CASSWNYEQYF. The CDR3 coding sequence is TGTGCCAGCAGCTGGAACTACGAGCAGTACTTC.

This clonotype was picked up a small number of times. The gene calls are TRBV20-1 and TRBJ1-6; D unclear. The CDR3 runs to 11 residues. CDR1 DFQATT and CDR2 SNEGSKA come from the germline V gene (reference sequence). Trimming stripped 3 bases from V and 15 bases from J, with 12 bases between. The CDR3: CSARKSVLLHF. CDR3 DNA: TGCAGTGCTAGGAAGTCTGTCCTCCTCCACTTT.

This clonotype has more than one count but fewer than ten. V is TRBV12-3 or TRBV12-4 and J is TRBJ1-6; D is undetermined. The CDR3 is 15 amino acids. V was pared by 0 bases and J by 9 bases, with 12 bases between. The CDR3, as DNA: TGTGCCAGCAGTTTAGCGACGGGTCCGTCTTCACCCCTCCACTTT. It translates to CASSLATGPSSPLHF.

The chain is built from TRBV1 and TRBJ2-7; the table's D call of TRBD2 was not tested on the DNA. TRBV1 represents a pseudogene. CDR3 size: 14 residues. The CDR3: CTSVRTSDSYEQYF. The DNA for the CDR3 is TGCACCAGCGTTAGGACTAGCGACAGCTACGAGCAGTACTTC.

The V and J genes are TRBV7-2 and TRBJ2-5, with D hard to call. Per the germline V gene, CDR1 is SGHTA and CDR2 is FQGNSA. The CDR3 spans 14 residues. V lost 1 base and J lost 5, with 11 bases in between. CDR3 DNA sequence: TGTGCCAGCAGCTTAGTAGGTGGGTCGGAGACCCAGTACTTC. Translating gives CASSLVGGSETQYF.

This clonotype was counted between two and nine times. The chain combines TRBV5-1 with TRBJ2-5; the match to TRBD1 covers 7 bases. CDR3 size: 14 residues. V lost 7 bases and J lost 4; bases outside the gene matches: 10. From germline, CDR1 is SGHRS and CDR2 YFSETQ. CDR3 sequence (DNA): TGCGCCAGCGAGACAGGGTACCCTCGAGAGACCCAGTACTTC. Its translation: CASETGYPRETQYF.

This clonotype came up a few times. This chain connects TRBV7-9 to TRBJ2-3; D is unclear. The germline CDR1 and CDR2 sequences are SEHNR and FQNEAQ (reference sequence). The CDR3 extends over 15 amino acids. Trimming left V 2 bases short and J 6 bases short, with 15 bases between. The CDR3 is CASSLTGLTRDTQYF. CDR3 sequence (DNA): TGTGCCAGCAGCTTAACCGGCCTCACCAGGGATACGCAGTATTTT. The variable domain in full, with the rest retrieved from reference TRBV7-9 and TRBJ2-3, is DTGVSQNPRHKITKRGQNVTFRCDPISEHNRLYWYRQTLGQGPEFLTYFQNEAQLEKSRLLSDRFSAERPKGSFSTLEIQRTEQGDSAMYLCASSLTGLTRDTQYFGPGTRLTVL.

This clonotype was counted ten times or more. This chain connects TRBV20-1 to TRBJ2-5; D is ambiguous. CDR3 size: 11 residues. Germline values: CDR1 DFQATT, CDR2 SNEGSKA (reference sequence). The chain's CDR3 is CGSQHQETQYF. CDR3 bases: TGCGGGTCCCAGCACCAAGAGACCCAGTACTTC.

This sequence joins TRBV12-3 or TRBV12-4 and TRBJ2-2; no clear D. This CDR3 contains 13 residues. V was cut by 6 bases and J by 4 bases, with 9 bases left in between. The CDR3 nucleotides read TGTGCCAGCAGGGGTCCCGCCACCGGGGAGCTGTTTTTT. Amino acids: CASRGPATGELFF.